This TCR beta chain was identified during a study of blood T cell repertoires in COVID-19. Per the study methods: From reference gene primer amplification, estimates of nucleated cell counts were derived. The table came from immunoSEQ multiplex PCR; TCRdb's copy has only in-frame clones and leaves some out. The V and J calls and the clone size are those of that table, but D and trimming were determined from the DNA. The profile shows 200,000 to 250,000 clones, roughly 75% of them singletons. Source material: peripheral blood. The clonotype was recovered from a woman aged 70-85 years with acute or convalescent COVID-19.

CDR3 DNA: TGTGCCAGCAGTCTAGGGACACCCTATGGCTACACCTTC. Translated: CASSLGTPYGYTF. The chain recombines TRBV11-2 with TRBJ1-2, with D possibly TRBD1 on 6 matching bases. The CDR3 sequence is 13 residues long. Trimming removed 6 bases at V and 4 bases at J, with 12 bases between. Per germline, CDR1 SGHAT and CDR2 FQNNGV.